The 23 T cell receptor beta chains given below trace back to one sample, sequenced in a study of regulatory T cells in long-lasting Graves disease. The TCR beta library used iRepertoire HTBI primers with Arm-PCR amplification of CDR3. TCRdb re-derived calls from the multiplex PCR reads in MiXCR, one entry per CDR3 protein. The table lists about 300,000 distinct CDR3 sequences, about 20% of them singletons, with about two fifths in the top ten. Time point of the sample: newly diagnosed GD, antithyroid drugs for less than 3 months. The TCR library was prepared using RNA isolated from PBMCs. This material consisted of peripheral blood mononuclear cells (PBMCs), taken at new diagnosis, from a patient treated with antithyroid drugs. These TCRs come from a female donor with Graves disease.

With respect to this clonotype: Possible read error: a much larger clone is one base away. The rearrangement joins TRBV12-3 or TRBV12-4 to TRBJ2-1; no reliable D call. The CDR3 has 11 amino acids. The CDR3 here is CTSKQLNEQFF. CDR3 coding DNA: TGTACCAGCAAACAGCTCAATGAGCAGTTCTTC.

Written as DNA, the CDR3 is TGTGCCAGCAGTGAAGCGGGAGCTAGGGGCTACTATGGCTACACCTTC. Amino acid sequence: CASSEAGARGYYGYTF. The chain combines TRBV2 with TRBJ1-2; perhaps TRBD1 as D (5 bases). The CDR3 is 16 amino acids. Trimming stripped 0 bases from V and 3 bases from J, with 14 bases between. From germline, CDR1 is SNHLY and CDR2 FYNNEI.

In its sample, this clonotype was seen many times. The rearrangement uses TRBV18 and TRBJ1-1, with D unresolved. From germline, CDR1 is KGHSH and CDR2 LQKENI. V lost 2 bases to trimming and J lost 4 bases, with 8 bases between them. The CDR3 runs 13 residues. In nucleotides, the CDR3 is TGTGCCAGCTCACCATTCCTAGGCACTGAAGCTTTCTTT. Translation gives CASSPFLGTEAFF.

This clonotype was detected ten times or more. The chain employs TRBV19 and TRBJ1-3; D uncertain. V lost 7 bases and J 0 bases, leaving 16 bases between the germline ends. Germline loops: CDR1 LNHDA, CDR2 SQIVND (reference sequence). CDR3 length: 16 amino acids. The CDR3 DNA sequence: TGTGCCAGTATTGGATCTGCGGGGATCTCTGGAAACACCATATATTTT. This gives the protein CASIGSAGISGNTIYF. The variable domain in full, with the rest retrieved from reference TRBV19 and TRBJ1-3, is DGGITQSPKYLFRKEGQNVTLSCEQNLNHDAMYWYRQDPGQGLRLIYYSQIVNDFQKGDIAEGYSVSREKKESFPLTVTSAQKNPTAFYLCASIGSAGISGNTIYFGEGSWLTVV.

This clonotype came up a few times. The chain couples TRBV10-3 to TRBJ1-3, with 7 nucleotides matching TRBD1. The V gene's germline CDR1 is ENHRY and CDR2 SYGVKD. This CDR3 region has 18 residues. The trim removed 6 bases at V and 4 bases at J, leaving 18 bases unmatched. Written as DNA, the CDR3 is TGTGCCATCAGGAGGGGACAGAGCGGTCAGGGGCTGGGAAACACCATATATTTT. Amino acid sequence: CAIRRGQSGQGLGNTIYF.

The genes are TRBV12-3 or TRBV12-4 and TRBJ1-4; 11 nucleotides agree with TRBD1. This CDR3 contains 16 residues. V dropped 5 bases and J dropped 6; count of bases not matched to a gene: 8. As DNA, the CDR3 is TGTGCCAGCAGTGCAAGGACAGGGGGCTTCGATGAAAAACTGTTTTTT. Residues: CASSARTGGFDEKLFF.

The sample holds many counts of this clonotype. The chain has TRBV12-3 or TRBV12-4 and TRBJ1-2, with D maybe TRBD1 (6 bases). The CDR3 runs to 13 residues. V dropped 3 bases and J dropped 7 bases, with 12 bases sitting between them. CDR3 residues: CASSFGGAGGYTF. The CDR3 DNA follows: TGTGCCAGCAGTTTTGGGGGCGCGGGTGGCTACACCTTC.

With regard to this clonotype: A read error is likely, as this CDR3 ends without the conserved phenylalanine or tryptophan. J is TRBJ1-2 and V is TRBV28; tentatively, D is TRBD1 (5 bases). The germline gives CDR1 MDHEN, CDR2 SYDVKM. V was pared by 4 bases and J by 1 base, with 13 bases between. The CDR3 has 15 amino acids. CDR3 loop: CASSWGGPSNYGYTL. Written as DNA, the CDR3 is TGTGCCAGCAGTTGGGGGGGACCAAGTAACTATGGCTACACCCTC.

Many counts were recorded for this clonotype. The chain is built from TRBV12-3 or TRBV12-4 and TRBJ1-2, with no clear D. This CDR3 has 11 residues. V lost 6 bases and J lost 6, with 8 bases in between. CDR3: CASSRRDGYTF. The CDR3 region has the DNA TGTGCCAGCAGCCGGCGGGATGGCTACACCTTC.

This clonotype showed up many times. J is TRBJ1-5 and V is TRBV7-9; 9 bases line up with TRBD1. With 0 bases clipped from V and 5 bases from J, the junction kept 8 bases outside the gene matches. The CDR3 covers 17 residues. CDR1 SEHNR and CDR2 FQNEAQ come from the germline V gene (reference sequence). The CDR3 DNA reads TGTGCCAGCAGCTTAGCATGGGACAGGGCAGGGGATCAGCCCCAGCATTTT. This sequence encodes CASSLAWDRAGDQPQHF.

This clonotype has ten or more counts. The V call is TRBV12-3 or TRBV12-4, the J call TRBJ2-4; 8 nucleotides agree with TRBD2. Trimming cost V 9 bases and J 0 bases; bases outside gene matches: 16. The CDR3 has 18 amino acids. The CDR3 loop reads CARAGGPNSQLAKNIQYF. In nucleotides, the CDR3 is TGTGCCAGGGCGGGGGGTCCCAACTCTCAGCTAGCCAAAAACATTCAGTACTTC.

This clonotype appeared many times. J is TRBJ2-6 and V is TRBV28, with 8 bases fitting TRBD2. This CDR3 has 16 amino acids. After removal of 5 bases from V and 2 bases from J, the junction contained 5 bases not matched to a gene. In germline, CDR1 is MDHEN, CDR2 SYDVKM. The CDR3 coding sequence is TGTGCCAGCAGTGCGGGGGGCTTGGCTGGGGCCAACGTCCTGACTTTC. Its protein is CASSAGGLAGANVLTF.

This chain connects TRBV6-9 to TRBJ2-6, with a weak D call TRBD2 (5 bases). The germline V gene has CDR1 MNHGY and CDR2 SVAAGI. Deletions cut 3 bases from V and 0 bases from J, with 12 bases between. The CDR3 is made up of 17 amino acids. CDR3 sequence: CASSYSGGNSGANVLTF. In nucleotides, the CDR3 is TGTGCCAGCAGTTACTCAGGAGGTAACTCTGGGGCCAACGTCCTGACTTTC.

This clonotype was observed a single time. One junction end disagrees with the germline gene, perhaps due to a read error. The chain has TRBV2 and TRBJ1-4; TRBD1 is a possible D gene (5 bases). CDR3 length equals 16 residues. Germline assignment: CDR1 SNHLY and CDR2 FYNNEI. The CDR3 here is CAGLGRVGQWNEKLVF. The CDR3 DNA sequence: TGTGCCGGCCTGGGCAGGGTGGGCCAGTGGAATGAAAAACTGGTTTTT.

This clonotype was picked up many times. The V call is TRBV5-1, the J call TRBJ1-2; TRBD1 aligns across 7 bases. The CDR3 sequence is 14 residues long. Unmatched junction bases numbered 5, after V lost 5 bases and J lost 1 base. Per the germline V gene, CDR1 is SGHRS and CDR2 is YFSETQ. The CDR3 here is CASSSRQGNYGYTF. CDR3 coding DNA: TGCGCCAGCAGTTCCCGACAGGGTAACTATGGCTACACCTTC.

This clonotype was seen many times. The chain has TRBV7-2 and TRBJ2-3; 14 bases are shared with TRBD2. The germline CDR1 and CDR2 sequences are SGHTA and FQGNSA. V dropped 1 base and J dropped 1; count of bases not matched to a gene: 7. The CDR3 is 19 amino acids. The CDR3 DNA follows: TGTGCCAGCAGCTTAGAAGGGACTAGCGGGAGACAACGCACAGATACGCAGTATTTT. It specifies CASSLEGTSGRQRTDTQYF.

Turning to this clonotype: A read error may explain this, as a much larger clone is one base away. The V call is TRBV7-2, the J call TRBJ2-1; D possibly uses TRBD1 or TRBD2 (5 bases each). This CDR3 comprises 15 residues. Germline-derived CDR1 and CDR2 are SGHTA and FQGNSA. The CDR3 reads CASSPGTSWGNEQLF. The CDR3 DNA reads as TGTGCCAGCAGTCCCGGGACGTCCTGGGGGAATGAGCAGTTGTTC.

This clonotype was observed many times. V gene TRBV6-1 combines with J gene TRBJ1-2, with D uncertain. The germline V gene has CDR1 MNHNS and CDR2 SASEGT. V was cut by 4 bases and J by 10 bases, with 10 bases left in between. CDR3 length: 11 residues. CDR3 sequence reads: CASSATYVYTF. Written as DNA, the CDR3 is TGTGCCAGCAGTGCGACATACGTCTACACCTTC.

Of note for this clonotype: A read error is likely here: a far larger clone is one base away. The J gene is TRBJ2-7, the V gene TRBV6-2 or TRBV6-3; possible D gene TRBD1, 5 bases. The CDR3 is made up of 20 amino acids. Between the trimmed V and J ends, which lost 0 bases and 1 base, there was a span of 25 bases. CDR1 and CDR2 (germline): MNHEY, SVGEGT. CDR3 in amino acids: CASSYSRLTHHPAGSYEQYF. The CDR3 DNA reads TGTGCCAGCAGTTACTCTAGGCTAACCCACCACCCGGCAGGGTCCTACGAGCAGTACTTC.

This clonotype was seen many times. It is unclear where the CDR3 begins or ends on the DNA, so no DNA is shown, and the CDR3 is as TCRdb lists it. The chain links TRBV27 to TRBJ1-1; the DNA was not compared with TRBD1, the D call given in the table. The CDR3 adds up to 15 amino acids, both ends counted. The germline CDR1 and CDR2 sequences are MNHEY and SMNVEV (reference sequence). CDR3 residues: CASSFFGQGNTEAFF.

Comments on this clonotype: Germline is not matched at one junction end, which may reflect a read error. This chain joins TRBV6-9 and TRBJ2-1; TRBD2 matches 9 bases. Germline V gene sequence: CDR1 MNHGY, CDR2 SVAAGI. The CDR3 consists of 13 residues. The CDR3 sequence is CASSSGSGNEQFF. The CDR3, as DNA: TGCGCCAGCAGTAGCGGGAGTGGGAATGAGCAGTTCTTC.

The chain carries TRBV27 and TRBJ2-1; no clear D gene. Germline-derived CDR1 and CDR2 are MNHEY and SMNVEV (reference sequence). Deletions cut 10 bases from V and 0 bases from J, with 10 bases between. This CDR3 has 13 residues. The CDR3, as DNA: TGTGCCATCGCGGAAAGCTCCTACAATGAGCAGTTCTTC. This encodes CAIAESSYNEQFF.

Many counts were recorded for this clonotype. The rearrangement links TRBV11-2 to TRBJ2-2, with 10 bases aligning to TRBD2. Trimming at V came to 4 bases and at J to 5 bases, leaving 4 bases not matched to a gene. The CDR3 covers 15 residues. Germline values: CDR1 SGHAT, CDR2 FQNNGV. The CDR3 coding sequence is TGTGCCAGCAGCTCCTTTAGCGGGAGGACCGGGGAGCTGTTTTTT. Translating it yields CASSSFSGRTGELFF.